Included here is one T cell receptor (beta chain) sequence, with context. This specimen belongs to a study of technical replicates of blood from a few donors. The CDR3 extends over 14 amino acids. Germline V gene lookup returns CDR1 MGHRA and CDR2 YSYEKL. With 1 base removed from V and 5 bases from J, the gap between germline ends came to 11 bases. Assay used: immunoSEQ multiplex PCR; TCRdb lists only in-frame clones, some missing. The data show about 82,000 clones, around 94% seen once. The material sequenced was T cells isolated from PBMCs. The source of this sequence is a human donor in good health. V and J are TRBV4-1 and TRBJ2-5; D is perhaps TRBD1 (6 bases). CDR3 DNA: TGCGCCAGCAGCCAAGTTCAGGGGTCGGAGACCCAGTACTTC. Amino acid sequence: CASSQVQGSETQYF.